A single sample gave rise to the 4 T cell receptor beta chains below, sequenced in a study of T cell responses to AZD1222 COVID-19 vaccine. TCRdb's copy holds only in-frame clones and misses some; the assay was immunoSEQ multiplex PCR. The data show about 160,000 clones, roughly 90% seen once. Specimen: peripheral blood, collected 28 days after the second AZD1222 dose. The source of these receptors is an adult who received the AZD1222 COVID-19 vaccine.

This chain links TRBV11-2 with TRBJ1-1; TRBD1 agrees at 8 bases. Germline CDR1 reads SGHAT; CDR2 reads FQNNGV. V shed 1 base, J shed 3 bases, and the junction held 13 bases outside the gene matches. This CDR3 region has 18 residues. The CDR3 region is CASSLGGRGRFGYTEAFF. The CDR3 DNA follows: TGTGCCAGCAGCTTAGGTGGCAGGGGGCGCTTCGGGTACACTGAAGCTTTCTTT.

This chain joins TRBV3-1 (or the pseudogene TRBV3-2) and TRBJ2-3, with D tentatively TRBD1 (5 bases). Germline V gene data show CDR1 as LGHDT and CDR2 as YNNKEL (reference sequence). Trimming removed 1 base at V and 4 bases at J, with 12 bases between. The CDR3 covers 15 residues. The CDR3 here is CASSQGLGRPDTQYF. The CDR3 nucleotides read TGTGCCAGCAGCCAAGGTCTGGGGCGGCCAGATACGCAGTATTTT.

DNA of the CDR3: TGCAGTGCTAGTAAGGGGGTGGGATCTGAAGCTTTCTTT. Residues: CSASKGVGSEAFF. The rearrangement uses TRBV20-1 and TRBJ1-1; TRBD1 might be the D (6 bases). CDR3 length: 13 amino acids. Germline loops: CDR1 DFQATT, CDR2 SNEGSKA (reference sequence). Trimming shortened V by 3 bases and J by 6 bases, and 14 bases separated the two germline ends.

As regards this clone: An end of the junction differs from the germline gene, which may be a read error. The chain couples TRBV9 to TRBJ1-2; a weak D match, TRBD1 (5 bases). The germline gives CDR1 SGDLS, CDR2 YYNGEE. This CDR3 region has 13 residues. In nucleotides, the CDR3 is TGTGCCAGCAGCGTAGAAGGGGATCGGGGTCCAGCCTTC. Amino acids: CASSVEGDRGPAF. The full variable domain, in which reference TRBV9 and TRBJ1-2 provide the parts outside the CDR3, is DSGVTQTPKHLITATGQRVTLRCSPRSGDLSVYWYQQSLDQGLQFLIQYYNGEERAKGNILERFSAQQFPDLHSELNLSSLELGDSALYFCASSVEGDRGPAFGSGTRLTVV.